These 3 T cell receptor beta chains share one sample of origin, sequenced in a study of cytomegalovirus exposure and HLA in healthy donors. The study ran its PCR with 60 Vbeta and 13 Jbeta primers. Generated by immunoSEQ multiplex PCR, the TCRdb table keeps only in-frame clones and is missing some. The sample includes more than 95,000 clones, approximately 81% seen only once; the top ten take approximately 4%. Sequencing input: PBMCs. The receptors shown here come from a man aged 25 to 45 in good health and CMV-seropositive.

The chain recombines TRBV5-4 with TRBJ2-3; 13 bases fit TRBD2. The ends lost 4 bases at V and 6 bases at J; junction bases unmatched: 8. This CDR3 spans 16 amino acids. CDR1 is SGHNT and CDR2 is YYREEE in the germline V gene (reference sequence). The CDR3 is CASSPGTSGIGDTQYF. The CDR3 nucleotides read TGTGCCAGCAGCCCGGGGACTAGCGGGATAGGGGATACGCAGTATTTT.

This clone was picked up a small number of times. The V call is TRBV14, the J call TRBJ2-3; possibly TRBD2 for D (5 bases). The germline gives CDR1 SGHDN, CDR2 FVKESK. V was shortened by 1 base and J by 6 bases, with 14 bases between the two germline ends. This CDR3 contains 15 residues. In DNA, the CDR3 is TGTGCCAGCAGCCAAGTCCCACCAGCGGTTGATACGCAGTATTTT. Translating gives CASSQVPPAVDTQYF.

The chain recombines TRBV5-1 with TRBJ2-6; D call uncertain. Trimming stripped 1 base from V and 1 base from J, with 9 bases between. The CDR3 loop spans 16 amino acids. Germline CDR1 and CDR2: SGHRS and YFSETQ. CDR3 DNA: TGCGCCAGCAGCTTGTTGCACAAGTCTGGGGCCAACGTCCTGACTTTC. The encoded protein is CASSLLHKSGANVLTF.